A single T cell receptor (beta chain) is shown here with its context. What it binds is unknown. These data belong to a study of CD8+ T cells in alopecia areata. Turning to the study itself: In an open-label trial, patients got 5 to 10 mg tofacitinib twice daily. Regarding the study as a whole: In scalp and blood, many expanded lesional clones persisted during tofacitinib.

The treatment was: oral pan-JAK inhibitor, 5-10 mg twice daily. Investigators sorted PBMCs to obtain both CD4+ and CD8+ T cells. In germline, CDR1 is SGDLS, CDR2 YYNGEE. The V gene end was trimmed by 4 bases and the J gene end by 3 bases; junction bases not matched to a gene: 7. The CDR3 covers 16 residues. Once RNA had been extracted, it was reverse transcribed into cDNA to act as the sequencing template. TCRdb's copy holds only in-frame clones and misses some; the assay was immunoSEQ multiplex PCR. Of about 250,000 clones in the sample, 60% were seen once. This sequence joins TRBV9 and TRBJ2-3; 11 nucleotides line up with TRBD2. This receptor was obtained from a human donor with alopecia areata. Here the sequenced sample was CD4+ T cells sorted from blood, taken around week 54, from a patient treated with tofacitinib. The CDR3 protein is CASSPQLAGATDTQYF. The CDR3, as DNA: TGTGCCAGCAGCCCCCAACTAGCGGGGGCTACAGATACGCAGTATTTT. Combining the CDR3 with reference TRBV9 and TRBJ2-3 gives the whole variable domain DSGVTQTPKHLITATGQRVTLRCSPRSGDLSVYWYQQSLDQGLQFLIQYYNGEERAKGNILERFSAQQFPDLHSELNLSSLELGDSALYFCASSPQLAGATDTQYFGPGTRLTVL.